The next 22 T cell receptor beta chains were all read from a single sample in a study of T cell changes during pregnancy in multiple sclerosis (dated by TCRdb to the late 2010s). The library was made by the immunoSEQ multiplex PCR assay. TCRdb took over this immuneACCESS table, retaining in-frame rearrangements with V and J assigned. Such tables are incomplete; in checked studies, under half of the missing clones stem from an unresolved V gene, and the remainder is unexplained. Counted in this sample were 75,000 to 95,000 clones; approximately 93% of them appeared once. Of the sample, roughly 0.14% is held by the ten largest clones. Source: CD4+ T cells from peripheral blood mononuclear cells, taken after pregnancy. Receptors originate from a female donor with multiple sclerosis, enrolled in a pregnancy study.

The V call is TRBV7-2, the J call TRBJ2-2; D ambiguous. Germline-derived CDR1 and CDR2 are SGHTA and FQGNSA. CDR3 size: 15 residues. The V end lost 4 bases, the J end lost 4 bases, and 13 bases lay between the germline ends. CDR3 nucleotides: TGTGCCAGCAGCTCATGGTCCGGTGGCACCGGGGAGCTGTTTTTT. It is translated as CASSSWSGGTGELFF.

DNA for the CDR3: TGTGCCAGTAGTATAGGTCAGGAGCGGGAGGGCCGGGAGACCCAGTACTTC. Translation: CASSIGQEREGRETQYF. V and J are TRBV19 and TRBJ2-5; TRBD2 matches at 10 bases. The J segment lost 5 bases and the V segment lost 1 base, leaving 10 bases of the junction unmatched. The CDR3 extends over 17 amino acids. Per the germline V gene, CDR1 is LNHDA and CDR2 is SQIVND (reference sequence).

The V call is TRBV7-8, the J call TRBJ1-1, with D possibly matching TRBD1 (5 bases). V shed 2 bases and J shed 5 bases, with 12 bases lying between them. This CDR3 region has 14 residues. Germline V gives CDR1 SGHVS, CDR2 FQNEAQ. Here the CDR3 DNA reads TGTGCCAGCAGCTTAATCCTTGGGGGGACTGAAGCTTTCTTT. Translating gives CASSLILGGTEAFF.

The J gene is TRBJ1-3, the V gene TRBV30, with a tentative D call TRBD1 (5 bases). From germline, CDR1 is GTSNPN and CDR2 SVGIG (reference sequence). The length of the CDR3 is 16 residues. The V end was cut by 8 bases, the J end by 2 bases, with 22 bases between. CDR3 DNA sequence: TGTGCCGCCCGGATGGGGGGTCGGGGGACTGGAAACACCATATATTTT. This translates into CAARMGGRGTGNTIYF.

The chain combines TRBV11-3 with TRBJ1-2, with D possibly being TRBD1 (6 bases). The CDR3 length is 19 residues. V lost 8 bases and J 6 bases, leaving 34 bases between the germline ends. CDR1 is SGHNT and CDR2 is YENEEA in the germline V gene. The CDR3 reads CASLSKGQRNSVQGNGYTF. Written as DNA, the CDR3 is TGTGCCAGCCTCTCTAAAGGACAGCGAAACTCCGTTCAGGGTAATGGCTACACCTTC.

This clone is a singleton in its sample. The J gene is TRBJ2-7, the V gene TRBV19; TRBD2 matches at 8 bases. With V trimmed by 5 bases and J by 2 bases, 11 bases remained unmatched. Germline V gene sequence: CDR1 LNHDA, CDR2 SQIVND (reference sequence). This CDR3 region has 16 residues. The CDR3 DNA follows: TGTGCCAGTAGTCAGGCGATTAGCGGGGCCCCCTACGAGCAGTACTTC. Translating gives CASSQAISGAPYEQYF.

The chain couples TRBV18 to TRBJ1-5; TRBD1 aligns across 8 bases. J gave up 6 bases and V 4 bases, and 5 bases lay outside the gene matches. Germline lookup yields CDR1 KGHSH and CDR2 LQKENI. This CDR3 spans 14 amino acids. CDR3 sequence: CASSRQGMGQPQHF. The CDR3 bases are TGTGCCAGCTCACGACAGGGGATGGGTCAGCCCCAGCATTTT. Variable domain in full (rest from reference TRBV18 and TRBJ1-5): NAGVMQNPRHLVRRRGQEARLRCSPMKGHSHVYWYRQLPEEGLKFMVYLQKENIIDESGMPKERFSAEFPKEGPSILRIQQVVRGDSAAYFCASSRQGMGQPQHFGDGTRLSIL.

The CDR3 sequence: CASSLAATEVDTEAFF. The CDR3 DNA follows: TGTGCCAGCAGCTTGGCAGCTACGGAGGTGGACACTGAAGCTTTCTTT. The chain couples TRBV7-9 to TRBJ1-1; D uncertain. V lost 3 bases to trimming and J lost 3 bases, with 17 bases between them. This CDR3 region has 16 residues. Germline CDR1 is SEHNR and CDR2 is FQNEAQ (reference sequence).

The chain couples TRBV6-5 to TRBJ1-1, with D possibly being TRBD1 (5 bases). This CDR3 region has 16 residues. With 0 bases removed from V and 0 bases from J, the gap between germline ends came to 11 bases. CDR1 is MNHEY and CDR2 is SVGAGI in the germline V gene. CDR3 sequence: CASSYSRGSMNTEAFF. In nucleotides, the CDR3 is TGTGCCAGCAGTTACTCCCGGGGGAGTATGAACACTGAAGCTTTCTTT.

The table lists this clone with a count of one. In nucleotides, the CDR3 is TGTGCCAGCAGTTACTTTGGAGTTACTACCCACGAGCAGTACTTC. This sequence encodes CASSYFGVTTHEQYF. J is TRBJ2-7 and V is TRBV6-6; D gene unclear. The CDR3 covers 15 residues. Germline V gives CDR1 MNHNY, CDR2 SVGAGI (reference sequence). V lost 1 base and J lost 5, with 15 bases in between.

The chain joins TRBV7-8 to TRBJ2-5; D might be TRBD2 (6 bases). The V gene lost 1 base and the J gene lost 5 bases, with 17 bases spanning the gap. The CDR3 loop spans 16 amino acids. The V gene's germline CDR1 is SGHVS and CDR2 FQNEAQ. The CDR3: CASSLDIGRSGETQYF. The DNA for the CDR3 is TGTGCCAGCAGCTTAGACATAGGGAGGTCCGGGGAGACCCAGTACTTC.

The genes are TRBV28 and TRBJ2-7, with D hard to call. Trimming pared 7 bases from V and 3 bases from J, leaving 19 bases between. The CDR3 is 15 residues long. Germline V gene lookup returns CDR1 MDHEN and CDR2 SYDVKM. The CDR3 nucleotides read TGTGCCAGCACCATGCCTTCAGTGCCCAACTACGAGCAGTACTTC. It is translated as CASTMPSVPNYEQYF.

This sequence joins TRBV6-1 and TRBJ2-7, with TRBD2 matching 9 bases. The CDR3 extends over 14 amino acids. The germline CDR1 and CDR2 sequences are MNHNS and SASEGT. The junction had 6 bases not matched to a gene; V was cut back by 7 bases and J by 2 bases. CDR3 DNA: TGTGCCAGCACCCGAGCGGGGGGTCCCTACGAGCAGTACTTC. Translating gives CASTRAGGPYEQYF.

The chain's CDR3 is CASSSLPAGANVLTF. The CDR3 DNA is TGTGCCAGCAGTTCCCTCCCCGCTGGGGCCAACGTCCTGACTTTC. The V call is TRBV27, the J call TRBJ2-6, with D unclear. The V gene's germline CDR1 is MNHEY and CDR2 SMNVEV (reference sequence). CDR3 length equals 15 residues. Trimming cost V 4 bases and J 2 bases, with 9 bases left between them.

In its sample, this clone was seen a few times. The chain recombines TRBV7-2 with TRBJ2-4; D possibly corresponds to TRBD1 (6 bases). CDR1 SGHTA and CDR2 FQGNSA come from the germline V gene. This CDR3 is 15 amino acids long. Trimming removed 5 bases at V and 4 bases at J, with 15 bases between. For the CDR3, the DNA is TGTGCCAGCAGCAGACCAACAGGGATTAAAAACATTCAGTACTTC. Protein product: CASSRPTGIKNIQYF.

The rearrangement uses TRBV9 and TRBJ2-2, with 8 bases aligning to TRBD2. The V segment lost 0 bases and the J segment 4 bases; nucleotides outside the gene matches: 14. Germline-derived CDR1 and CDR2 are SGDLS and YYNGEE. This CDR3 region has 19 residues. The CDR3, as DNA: TGTGCCAGCAGCGTAGGAGTGGTAGGAGCGGGAGTGCGCACCGGGGAGCTGTTTTTT. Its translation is CASSVGVVGAGVRTGELFF. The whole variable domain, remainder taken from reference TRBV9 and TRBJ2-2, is DSGVTQTPKHLITATGQRVTLRCSPRSGDLSVYWYQQSLDQGLQFLIQYYNGEERAKGNILERFSAQQFPDLHSELNLSSLELGDSALYFCASSVGVVGAGVRTGELFFGEGSRLTVL.

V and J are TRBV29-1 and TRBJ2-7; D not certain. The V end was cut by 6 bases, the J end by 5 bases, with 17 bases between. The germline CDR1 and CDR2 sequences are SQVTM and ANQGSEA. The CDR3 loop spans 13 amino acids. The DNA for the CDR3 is TGCAGCGTCGCTGGTCCGGGTACCGACGAGCAGTACTTC. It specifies CSVAGPGTDEQYF.

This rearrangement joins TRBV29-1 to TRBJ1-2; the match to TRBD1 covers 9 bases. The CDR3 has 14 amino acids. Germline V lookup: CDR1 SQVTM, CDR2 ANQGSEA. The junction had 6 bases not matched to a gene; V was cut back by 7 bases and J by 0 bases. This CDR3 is CSAQGQGPNYGYTF. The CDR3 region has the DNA TGCAGCGCCCAGGGACAGGGCCCTAACTATGGCTACACCTTC.

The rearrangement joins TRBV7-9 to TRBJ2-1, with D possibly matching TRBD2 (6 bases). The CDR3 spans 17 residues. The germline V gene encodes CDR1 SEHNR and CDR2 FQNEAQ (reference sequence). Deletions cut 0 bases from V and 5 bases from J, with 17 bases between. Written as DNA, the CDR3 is TGTGCCAGCAGCTTAGCGCTTGCGGGACTGACAGACAATGAGCAGTTCTTC. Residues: CASSLALAGLTDNEQFF.

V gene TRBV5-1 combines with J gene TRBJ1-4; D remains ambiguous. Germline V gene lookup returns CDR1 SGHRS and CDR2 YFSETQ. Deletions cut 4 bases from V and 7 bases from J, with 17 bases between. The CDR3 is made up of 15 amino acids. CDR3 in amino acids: CASSPGRRRGEKLFF. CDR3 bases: TGCGCCAGCAGCCCCGGACGGAGGAGAGGTGAAAAACTGTTTTTT. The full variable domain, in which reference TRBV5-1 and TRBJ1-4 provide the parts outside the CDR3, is KAGVTQTPRYLIKTRGQQVTLSCSPISGHRSVSWYQQTPGQGLQFLFEYFSETQRNKGNFPGRFSGRQFSNSRSEMNVSTLELGDSALYLCASSPGRRRGEKLFFGSGTQLSVL.

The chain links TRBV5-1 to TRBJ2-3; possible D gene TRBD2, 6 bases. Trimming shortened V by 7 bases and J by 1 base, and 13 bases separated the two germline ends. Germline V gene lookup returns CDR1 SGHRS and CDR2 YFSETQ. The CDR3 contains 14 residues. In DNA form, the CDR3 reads TGCGCCAGCGCCCGCTCGGGGGGCACAGATACGCAGTATTTT. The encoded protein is CASARSGGTDTQYF.

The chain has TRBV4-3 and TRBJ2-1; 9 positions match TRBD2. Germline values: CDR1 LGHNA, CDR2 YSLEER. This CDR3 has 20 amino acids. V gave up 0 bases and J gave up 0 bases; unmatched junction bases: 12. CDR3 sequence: CASSQEKTSGALSSYNEQFF. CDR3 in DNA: TGCGCCAGCAGCCAAGAAAAGACTAGCGGCGCCCTGAGCTCCTACAATGAGCAGTTCTTC.